This TCR beta chain was identified in a study of tumor and adjacent non-tumor tissue in lung cancer. Study-level background: There were about 12 adenocarcinoma, 2 squamous cell carcinoma and 1 small cell lung cancer cases. Patients were aged roughly 31 to 76, approximately ten men and about 5 women, stage I to III.

Study findings and constraints: Significantly higher TCR diversity was found in tumor than normal lung. Tumor repertoires had a smaller top 100 clone share than normal lung.

The library came from three nested PCR rounds adapted from ARM-PCR protocols. TCRdb fed the multiplex PCR reads into MiXCR, producing one record per CDR3 protein. This table holds roughly 70,000 distinct CDR3 sequences, about two thirds found once. Notes on this clonotype: Its antigen remains unknown.

No cell sorting was done before RNA was extracted from the tissue. Distant lung tissue was collected more than 3 cm away from the tumor edge. The clonotype comes from a woman in her fifties or sixties with non-small cell lung cancer. The sequencing sample was made of distant non-tumor lung tissue.

As DNA, the CDR3 is TGTGCCAGCTACGGACTAGCGGGAGTGAATGGGTTCTTC. Translation gives CASYGLAGVNGFF. This chain uses TRBV6-6 with TRBJ2-1; TRBD2 agrees at 13 bases. Unmatched junction bases numbered 10, after V lost 8 bases and J lost 15 bases. Germline lookup yields CDR1 MNHNY and CDR2 SVGAGI (reference sequence). This CDR3 is built from 13 residues.